This passage covers 10 T cell receptor beta chains from one sample sequenced in a study of control samples from healthy donors and cancer patients (dated by TCRdb to the early 2020s). Libraries were built with the immunoSEQ multiplex PCR assay. TCRdb obtained this table from immuneACCESS and retained in-frame rearrangements with V and J assigned. These tables miss some clones; where compared with another copy, unresolved V genes account for less than half of the shortfall, and the remainder is unexplained. Across this sample there are about 150,000 clones, with roughly 94% seen only once. The ten largest make up approximately 5.7% of the sample. Material: blood. These receptors all come from a man aged 40-49 years in good health.

At least ten counts were recorded for this clone. In DNA form, the CDR3 reads TGTGCCAGCAGTTACGGGCAAAAAGAGACCCAGTACTTC. Its translation: CASSYGQKETQYF. The chain employs TRBV6-6 and TRBJ2-5; unclear D gene. Trimming removed 2 bases from V and 3 bases from J, with 7 bases in between. The CDR3 is 13 residues long. Germline assignment: CDR1 MNHNY and CDR2 SVGAGI (reference sequence).

The chain carries TRBV7-2 and TRBJ2-3; possibly TRBD2 for D (5 bases). CDR1 is SGHTA, CDR2 FQGNSA, per germline. The CDR3 consists of 14 residues. With 1 base removed from V and 4 bases from J, the gap between germline ends came to 9 bases. Here the CDR3 DNA reads TGTGCCAGCAGCTTAGGACTACCCGCAGATACGCAGTATTTT. Translated: CASSLGLPADTQYF.

The V and J genes are TRBV5-5 and TRBJ1-4; D is perhaps TRBD1 (5 bases). The germline CDR1 and CDR2 sequences are SGHKS and YYEKEE (reference sequence). This CDR3 contains 16 residues. V dropped 0 bases and J dropped 5 bases, with 14 bases sitting between them. Here the CDR3 DNA reads TGTGCCAGCAGCTTGGCCATAAGGACACCGAATGAAAAACTGTTTTTT. It encodes CASSLAIRTPNEKLFF.

This chain joins TRBV19 and TRBJ1-1, with D possibly matching TRBD1 (6 bases). The germline V gene has CDR1 LNHDA and CDR2 SQIVND (reference sequence). The CDR3 totals 16 residues. V lost 3 bases to trimming and J lost 0 bases, with 14 bases between them. As DNA, the CDR3 is TGTGCCAGTAGTATCATGGGGGCGGCTATGAACACTGAAGCTTTCTTT. It codes for CASSIMGAAMNTEAFF.

The rearrangement uses TRBV5-5 and TRBJ2-5, with D tentatively TRBD1 (6 bases). Trimming stripped 0 bases from V and 5 bases from J, with 11 bases between. CDR1 is SGHKS, CDR2 YYEKEE, per germline (reference sequence). The CDR3 runs to 14 residues. This CDR3 reads CASSLAGTPETQYF. The CDR3 DNA reads as TGTGCCAGCAGCTTGGCGGGGACACCGGAGACCCAGTACTTC. Drawing the rest from reference TRBV5-5 and TRBJ2-5, the complete variable domain is DAGVTQSPTHLIKTRGQQVTLRCSPISGHKSVSWYQQVLGQGPQFIFQYYEKEERGRGNFPDRFSARQFPNYSSELNVNALLLGDSALYLCASSLAGTPETQYFGPGTRLLVL.

CDR3 protein: CASNVQGADTEAFF. In nucleotides, the CDR3 is TGTGCCAGCAACGTACAGGGGGCCGACACTGAAGCTTTCTTT. This chain uses TRBV2 with TRBJ1-1; TRBD1 matches at 9 bases. The junction had 6 bases not matched to a gene; V was cut back by 7 bases and J by 3 bases. The CDR3 spans 14 residues. Looked up from germline, CDR1 is SNHLY and CDR2 is FYNNEI.

The V and J genes are TRBV3-1 (or the pseudogene TRBV3-2) and TRBJ2-7; TRBD1 might be the D (5 bases). The length of the CDR3 is 15 residues. Germline CDR1 LGHDT, CDR2 YNNKEL (reference sequence). V gave up 3 bases and J gave up 4 bases, with 16 bases separating them. The CDR3 here is CASSQGPGRGYEQYF. The CDR3 nucleotides read TGTGCCAGCAGCCAGGGTCCTGGAAGGGGTTACGAGCAGTACTTC.

The chain joins TRBV7-2 to TRBJ2-3; 8 bases map to TRBD1. The length of the CDR3 is 16 residues. V lost 1 base to trimming and J lost 0 bases; unmatched junction nucleotides: 3. The germline gives CDR1 SGHTA, CDR2 FQGNSA. The CDR3 nucleotides read TGTGCCAGCAGCTTAGATGGACAGGGCAGCACAGATACGCAGTATTTT. Translation gives CASSLDGQGSTDTQYF.

The chain is built from TRBV4-1 and TRBJ1-1; TRBD1 is a possible D gene (6 bases). The germline gives CDR1 MGHRA, CDR2 YSYEKL. Trimming stripped 2 bases from V and 3 bases from J, with 25 bases between. The CDR3 sequence is 19 residues long. CDR3 protein: CASSQTPPLPQGFHTEAFF. CDR3 DNA sequence: TGCGCCAGCAGCCAAACCCCTCCCCTCCCCCAGGGGTTCCACACTGAAGCTTTCTTT.

The chain carries TRBV29-1 and TRBJ2-3; D gene unclear. The germline V and J ends were trimmed by 4 bases and 5 bases, with 16 bases remaining between them. CDR1 is SQVTM, CDR2 ANQGSEA, per germline. The CDR3 extends over 14 amino acids. The CDR3 spells CSVVGFRGEDTQYF. CDR3 coding DNA: TGCAGCGTTGTCGGCTTCCGTGGGGAAGATACGCAGTATTTT.